Listed below are T cell receptor beta chains from one sample, sequenced in a study of blood T cell repertoires in COVID-19. Here immunoSEQ multiplex PCR was the method, and the copy in TCRdb shows in-frame clones only, minus some. The data hold approximately 70,000 clones, with around nine tenths observed a single time. The source material was peripheral blood. Every receptor here comes from a woman aged 55-75 years with acute or convalescent COVID-19. Both conserved end residues are part of each CDR3. The order of the fields is CDR3 protein, CDR3 DNA, D gene, V gene, clone size, J gene. D genes are given only for firm matches. Expanded clones are given a class, and other clones once, few, many or no size at all.

CDR3: CASSSLYEQYF
DNA: TGTGCCAGCAGTTCCTTATACGAGCAGTACTTC
D: .
V: TRBV28
size: once
J: TRBJ2-7

CDR3: CASSLEWTSVYEQYF
DNA: TGTGCCAGCAGCTTGGAGTGGACTAGCGTCTACGAGCAGTACTTC
D: TRBD2
V: TRBV5-5
size: once
J: TRBJ2-7

CDR3: CASSSGVGYTF
DNA: TGTGCCAGCAGTTCAGGGGTTGGCTACACCTTC
D: .
V: TRBV6-6
size: .
J: TRBJ1-2

CDR3: CASSLGQGEKSYGYTF
DNA: TGTGCCAGCAGCTTGGGACAGGGGGAGAAATCCTATGGCTACACCTTC
D: TRBD1
V: TRBV5-4
size: .
J: TRBJ1-2

CDR3: CASTLTENTEAFF
DNA: TGTGCCAGTACCCTGACAGAGAACACTGAAGCTTTCTTT
D: .
V: TRBV19
size: .
J: TRBJ1-1

CDR3: CASSPPAGDDQFF
DNA: TGTGCCAGCTCACCACCTGCAGGGGACGACCAGTTCTTC
D: .
V: TRBV18
size: .
J: TRBJ2-1

CDR3: CASSRAGAQETQYF
DNA: TGTGCCAGCAGTCGCGCGGGGGCCCAAGAGACCCAGTACTTC
D: .
V: TRBV6-5
size: .
J: TRBJ2-5

CDR3: CASSARGAQPQHF
DNA: TGTGCCAGCAGCGCCAGGGGGGCTCAGCCCCAGCATTTT
D: TRBD1
V: TRBV5-8
size: few
J: TRBJ1-5

CDR3: CASNGLAGATDTQYF
DNA: TGTGCCAGCAACGGACTAGCGGGGGCCACAGATACGCAGTATTTT
D: TRBD2
V: TRBV2
size: .
J: TRBJ2-3

CDR3: CASGGGQDLYEQYF
DNA: TGTGCCAGCGGGGGGGGACAGGACCTATACGAGCAGTACTTC
D: .
V: TRBV3-1/TRBV3-2
size: .
J: TRBJ2-7

CDR3: CASRMGTEGGNQPQHF
DNA: TGTGCCAGCCGAATGGGGACGGAGGGTGGCAATCAGCCCCAGCATTTT
D: .
V: TRBV28
size: few
J: TRBJ1-5

CDR3: CASSFNRGPMPGNQPQHF
DNA: TGTGCCAGCAGCTTTAACAGGGGGCCGATGCCTGGCAATCAGCCCCAGCATTTT
D: TRBD1
V: TRBV5-8
size: .
J: TRBJ1-5

CDR3: CASSPGSRGGTDTQYF
DNA: TGTGCCAGCAGCCCGGGATCGCGGGGGGGCACAGATACGCAGTATTTT
D: TRBD2
V: TRBV5-8
size: once
J: TRBJ2-3

CDR3: CASRRTVNYGYTF
DNA: TGTGCCAGCAGAAGGACAGTCAACTATGGCTACACCTTC
D: .
V: TRBV6-5
size: .
J: TRBJ1-2

CDR3: CSASPDTLRETQYF
DNA: TGCAGTGCTAGTCCGGACACCCTGAGGGAGACCCAGTACTTC
D: .
V: TRBV20-1
size: few
J: TRBJ2-5

CDR3: CASSYGQRVSYEQYF
DNA: TGTGCCAGCAGTTACGGGCAGAGAGTTTCCTACGAGCAGTACTTC
D: .
V: TRBV6-5
size: .
J: TRBJ2-7

CDR3: CASSYEYRGRTEAFF
DNA: TGTGCCAGCAGCTACGAATACAGGGGGCGGACTGAAGCTTTCTTT
D: TRBD1
V: TRBV11-2
size: .
J: TRBJ1-1

CDR3: CASSLAGGRYNEQFF
DNA: TGTGCCAGCAGCTTAGCCGGGGGGAGATACAATGAGCAGTTCTTC
D: TRBD2
V: TRBV7-9
size: once
J: TRBJ2-1

CDR3: CASSPSRDKREKLFF
DNA: TGTGCCAGCAGTCCCTCTAGGGACAAACGAGAAAAACTGTTTTTT
D: .
V: TRBV2
size: .
J: TRBJ1-4

CDR3: CASSPAAVGNEKLFF
DNA: TGTGCCAGCAGCCCCGCCGCGGTGGGTAATGAAAAACTGTTTTTT
D: .
V: TRBV11-2
size: .
J: TRBJ1-4

CDR3: CASSLGRQGAEQYF
DNA: TGTGCCAGCAGCTTAGGGCGCCAAGGGGCCGAGCAGTACTTC
D: .
V: TRBV7-9
size: .
J: TRBJ2-7

CDR3: CASSQGRGGAGTDTQYF
DNA: TGTGCCAGCAGCCAAGGTCGGGGGGGGGCAGGCACAGATACGCAGTATTTT
D: TRBD2
V: TRBV3-1/TRBV3-2
size: .
J: TRBJ2-3

CDR3: CASSGGGASGSSYNEQFF
DNA: TGTGCCAGCAGCGGCGGGGGGGCTTCGGGAAGCTCCTACAATGAGCAGTTCTTC
D: TRBD2
V: TRBV5-4
size: .
J: TRBJ2-1

CDR3: CASSQDRDSRRHEQYF
DNA: TGTGCCAGCAGCCAAGATCGGGACAGCCGGAGGCACGAGCAGTACTTC
D: TRBD1
V: TRBV3-1/TRBV3-2
size: .
J: TRBJ2-7

CDR3: CASSQGSGQAAEAFF
DNA: TGTGCCAGCAGCCAAGGGTCCGGACAGGCCGCTGAAGCTTTCTTT
D: TRBD1
V: TRBV3-1/TRBV3-2
size: .
J: TRBJ1-1

CDR3: CASSLGQPLYNEQFF
DNA: TGTGCCAGCTCGCTGGGACAGCCCCTCTACAATGAGCAGTTCTTC
D: TRBD1
V: TRBV18
size: .
J: TRBJ2-1

CDR3: CASSQSQGARGNTIYF
DNA: TGCGCCAGCAGCCAATCACAGGGGGCGCGAGGAAACACCATATATTTT
D: TRBD1
V: TRBV4-1
size: few
J: TRBJ1-3

CDR3: CASSYGENTEAFF
DNA: TGTGCCAGCAGCTACGGGGAGAACACTGAAGCTTTCTTT
D: .
V: TRBV6-1
size: .
J: TRBJ1-1

CDR3: CASSYLVSDTQYF
DNA: TGTGCCAGCAGTTACTTAGTTTCAGATACGCAGTATTTT
D: .
V: TRBV6-6
size: .
J: TRBJ2-3

CDR3: CASSGLDTQYF
DNA: TGTGCCAGCAGTGGGCTGGATACGCAGTATTTT
D: .
V: TRBV2
size: .
J: TRBJ2-3

CDR3: CASSPLADANYGYTF
DNA: TGTGCCAGCTCACCACTGGCCGATGCTAACTATGGCTACACCTTC
D: .
V: TRBV18
size: .
J: TRBJ1-2

CDR3: CASSLTGLYGYTF
DNA: TGTGCCAGCAGCTTGACAGGGCTATATGGCTACACCTTC
D: TRBD1
V: TRBV6-5
size: once
J: TRBJ1-2

CDR3: CASSFRDRGETQYF
DNA: TGTGCCAGCAGCTTCCGGGACAGGGGGGAGACCCAGTACTTC
D: TRBD1
V: TRBV7-9
size: .
J: TRBJ2-5

CDR3: CASSLASDRRRNTIYF
DNA: TGTGCCAGCAGTTTGGCCTCAGACAGGAGACGAAACACCATATATTTT
D: .
V: TRBV28
size: few
J: TRBJ1-3

CDR3: CASSPDRPPSYEQYF
DNA: TGCGCCAGCAGCCCCGACAGGCCCCCGTCCTACGAGCAGTACTTC
D: .
V: TRBV5-1
size: .
J: TRBJ2-7

CDR3: CASSYSYRGLTGELFF
DNA: TGTGCCAGCAGTTACTCGTACAGGGGGCTAACCGGGGAGCTGTTTTTT
D: TRBD1
V: TRBV6-6
size: few
J: TRBJ2-2

CDR3: CASSPWMQGGSYNSPLHF
DNA: TGTGCCAGCTCACCGTGGATGCAGGGTGGCTCCTATAATTCACCCCTCCACTTT
D: .
V: TRBV18
size: .
J: TRBJ1-6

CDR3: CASSRAQGFQETQYF
DNA: TGTGCCAGTAGTCGGGCACAGGGGTTCCAAGAGACCCAGTACTTC
D: TRBD1
V: TRBV19
size: .
J: TRBJ2-5